A single TCR beta chain is shown here with its context. The antigen remains unidentified. The data are from a study of cytotoxic CD8 clonotypes in ibrutinib-treated CLL. Overall study results and limits: Patients showed higher baseline clonality than age-matched healthy donors, and it tracked circulating CD8+ T-cell counts. Clonality rose at ibrutinib response, held steady in sustained remission, and fell toward baseline at progression. Once treatment began, public clonotypes, which were uncommon, contracted or stayed stable.

From germline, CDR1 is SGHAT and CDR2 FQNNGV. CDR3 length: 16 amino acids. V dropped 4 bases and J dropped 9; count of bases not matched to a gene: 9. Profiled with immunoSEQ multiplex PCR; TCRdb holds only in-frame clones, not every one. The sample contains about 310,000 clones, just under 80% of which appear only once. The chain combines TRBV11-2 with TRBJ2-1; 13 nucleotides align to TRBD2. The TCR was taken from a human donor with chronic lymphocytic leukemia. Source: PBMCs, taken before ibrutinib treatment. CDR3 amino acids: CASSSLAGGLRFEQFF. The CDR3 nucleotides read TGTGCCAGCAGCTCACTAGCGGGAGGGCTAAGATTTGAGCAGTTCTTC.